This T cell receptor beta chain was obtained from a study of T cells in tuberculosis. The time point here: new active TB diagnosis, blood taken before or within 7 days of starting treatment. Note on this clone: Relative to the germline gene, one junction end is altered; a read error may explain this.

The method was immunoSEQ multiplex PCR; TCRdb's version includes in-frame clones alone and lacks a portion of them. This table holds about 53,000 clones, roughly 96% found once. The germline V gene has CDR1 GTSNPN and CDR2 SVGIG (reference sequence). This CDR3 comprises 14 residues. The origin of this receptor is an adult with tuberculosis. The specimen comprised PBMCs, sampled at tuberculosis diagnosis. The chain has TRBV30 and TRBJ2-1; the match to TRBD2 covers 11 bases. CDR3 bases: TGTGCCACTAGGGTAGCGGGAGGGAACAATAAGCAGTTCTTC. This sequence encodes CATRVAGGNNKQFF.